The T cell receptor (beta chain) under discussion was sequenced for a study of T cell responses to AZD1222 COVID-19 vaccine. Across the study: Whether given at about 4 or about 12 weeks, second doses were pooled. Study-level findings and limits: Nearly half of unique spike-specific TCRs reportedly avoided B.1.351 and B.1.1.7 mutated regions. Clonal diversity was possibly underestimated; the donors were predominantly white British and more often female.

Assay: immunoSEQ multiplex PCR; the TCRdb copy retains only in-frame clones and omits some. The repertoire holds over 85,000 clones, with more than 85% as singletons. On this clone itself: Antigen unknown.

This TCR was sampled from an adult in good health. The sample here was peripheral blood, taken on day 0 of AZD1222 vaccination.

The CDR3 protein is CASSYRTGGETQYF. The CDR3 DNA follows: TGTGCCAGCAGCTATAGGACAGGGGGTGAGACCCAGTACTTC. The chain links TRBV5-5 to TRBJ2-5, with 10 positions matching TRBD1. The V segment lost 3 bases and the J segment 5 bases; nucleotides outside the gene matches: 4. The germline CDR1 and CDR2 sequences are SGHKS and YYEKEE (reference sequence). There are 14 residues in the CDR3.